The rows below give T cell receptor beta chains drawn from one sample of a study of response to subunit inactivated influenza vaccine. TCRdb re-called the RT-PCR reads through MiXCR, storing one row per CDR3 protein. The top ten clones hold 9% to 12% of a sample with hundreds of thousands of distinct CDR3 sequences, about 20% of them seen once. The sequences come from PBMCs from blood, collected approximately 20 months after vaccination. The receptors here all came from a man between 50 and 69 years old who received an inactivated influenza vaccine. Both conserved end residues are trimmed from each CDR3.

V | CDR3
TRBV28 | ASSPDNSPLH
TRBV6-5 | ASSLQGHQETQY
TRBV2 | ASSGPGSLASYNSPLH
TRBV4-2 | ASSQPSRGAGGADTQY
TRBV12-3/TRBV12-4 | ASREGPDRRF
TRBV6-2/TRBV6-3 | ASSYAVISTDTQY
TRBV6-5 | ASSFSFSGKETQY
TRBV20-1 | SASGTSRGREQF
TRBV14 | ASSQVDWGETQY
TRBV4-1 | ASSPRVWGPEPQH
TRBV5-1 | ASSLEGRYNTEAF
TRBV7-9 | ASSTPWAEYYGYT
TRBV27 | ASTPVGVVGSYNSPLH
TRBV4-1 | ASSQEVSLRAEAF
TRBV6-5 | ASSYGQGPFSGNTIY